Listed below are T cell receptor beta chains from one sample, sequenced in a study of T cells in Graves' hyperthyroidism and ophthalmopathy. TCRdb re-analysed the multiplex PCR reads in MiXCR, keeping a single row per CDR3 protein. Of more than 600,000 distinct CDR3 sequences in the sample, about a sixth were seen once. Sequences were obtained from blood. These receptors were collected from a man in his late teens or twenties with Graves' hyperthyroidism. The CDR3 runs from the conserved cysteine through the conserved F or W. The order of the fields is J gene, D gene, clone size, V gene, CDR3 protein, CDR3 DNA. D genes are given only for firm matches. Clone size appears in some rows only: once, few, many, or a class for an expanded clone.

TRBJ2-5,TRBD2,many,TRBV7-9,CASSSPGLAGVETQYF,TGTGCCAGCAGCTCACCCGGACTAGCGGGAGTGGAGACCCAGTACTTC
TRBJ2-3,.,many,TRBV20-1,CSTDMMQRRSTDTQYF,TGCAGCACAGACATGATGCAGCGCCGGAGCACAGATACGCAGTATTTT
TRBJ2-1,.,few,TRBV6-1,CASSEEGFYYNEQFF,TGTGCCAGCAGTGAAGAAGGGTTCTATTACAATGAGCAGTTCTTC
TRBJ2-7,TRBD2,many,TRBV28,CASSQSGGREQYF,TGTGCCAGCAGTCAAAGCGGGGGGCGAGAGCAGTACTTC
TRBJ2-1,.,.,TRBV28,CASSPPGQGSGEQFF,TGTGCCAGCAGCCCTCCGGGACAAGGGAGCGGTGAGCAGTTCTTC
TRBJ1-6,.,.,TRBV19,CASSIDNRGGNSPLHF,TGTGCCAGTAGTATAGACAACCGAGGGGGAAATTCACCCCTCCACTTT
TRBJ2-7,TRBD1,many,TRBV5-1,CASSSGTAGDEQYF,TGCGCCAGCAGCTCGGGGACAGCCGGAGACGAGCAGTACTTC
TRBJ1-2,TRBD1,many,TRBV6-2/TRBV6-3,CASSLLGQDYGYTF,TGTGCCAGCAGCCTGCTTGGACAGGACTATGGCTACACCTTC
TRBJ2-5,.,many,TRBV6-6,CASSYSPGLGQETQYF,TGTGCCAGCAGTTACTCTCCAGGGTTGGGCCAAGAGACCCAGTACTTC
TRBJ1-4,TRBD1,few,TRBV11-2,CASSRTGGGEKLFF,TGTGCCAGCAGCCGAACAGGGGGCGGTGAAAAACTGTTTTTT